This T cell receptor (beta chain) is from a study of shared clonotypes between healthy human individuals. Broader study findings: Sharing across four donors was highest in naive CD4 (around 5%) and lowest in memory CD8 (about 0.4%).

A roughly 220 ng quantity of DNA, 29,000 or so T cell genomes, went into the sorted-subset replicate PCRs. Profiled with immunoSEQ multiplex PCR; TCRdb holds only in-frame clones, not every one. The sample includes roughly 810,000 clones, about 96% of them seen just once. Comments on this clone: As yet, its antigen is unknown.

Trimming took off 5 bases at V and 3 bases at J, with 14 bases between the two ends. Germline V CDR1 and CDR2: MNHNS, SASEGT. The CDR3 spans 14 residues. The naive CD8 fraction comprised CD45RO-negative cells positively selected for CCR7 and excluded terminally differentiated effector memory CD45RA+ cells. Sequenced: naive CD8+ T cells sorted from blood. This receptor was identified in a man younger than 45 in good health. The chain has TRBV6-1 and TRBJ2-7; possible D gene TRBD2, 5 bases. The CDR3 loop is CASSPRGVSYEQYF. The CDR3 DNA reads as TGTGCCAGCAGTCCCCGGGGAGTAAGCTACGAGCAGTACTTC.